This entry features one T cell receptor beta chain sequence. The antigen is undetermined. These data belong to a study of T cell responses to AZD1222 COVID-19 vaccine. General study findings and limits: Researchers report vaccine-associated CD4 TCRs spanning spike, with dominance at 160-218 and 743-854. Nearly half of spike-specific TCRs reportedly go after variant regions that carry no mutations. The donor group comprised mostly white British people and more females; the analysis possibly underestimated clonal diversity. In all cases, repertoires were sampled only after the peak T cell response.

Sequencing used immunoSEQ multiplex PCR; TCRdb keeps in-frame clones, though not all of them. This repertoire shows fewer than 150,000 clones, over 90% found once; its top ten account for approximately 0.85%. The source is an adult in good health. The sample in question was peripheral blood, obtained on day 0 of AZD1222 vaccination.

DNA for the CDR3: TGTGCCAGCAGCCCGACAGGCCTAGCTAACTATGGCTACACCTTC. This codes for CASSPTGLANYGYTF. The rearrangement links TRBV5-6 to TRBJ1-2, with a possible D match to TRBD1 (6 bases). The germline CDR1 and CDR2 sequences are SGHDT and YYEEEE. Trimming took off 4 bases at V and 0 bases at J, with 13 bases between the two ends. This CDR3 has 15 amino acids. Supplemented by reference TRBV5-6 and TRBJ1-2, the full variable domain reads DAGVTQSPTHLIKTRGQQVTLRCSPKSGHDTVSWYQQALGQGPQFIFQYYEEEERQRGNFPDRFSGHQFPNYSSELNVNALLLGDSALYLCASSPTGLANYGYTFGSGTRLTVV.